This TCR beta chain was sequenced during a study of blood T cell repertoires in COVID-19 (dated by TCRdb to 2020 to 2021). With respect to the entire study: Samples covering the acute and convalescent phases of COVID-19 were provided by collaborators in the United States, Italy and Spain. The prospective study material was composed of cDNA or gDNA derived from T cells, B-cell-depleted T cells, or PBMCs. The dataset comprised deeply sampled blood TCRbeta repertoires from subjects exposed to, actively infected with, or recovered from COVID-19. The repertoires were released in a freely available public database intended as a resource for research on the immune response to SARS-CoV-2. The samples were drawn from two sources: the first 160 participants of the ongoing ImmuneRACE study, and 1,200 or so subjects contributed by 6 global collaborators. The sample metadata nearly always contained a de-identified subject ID, COVID-19 status, age in years and sex. Where HLA class I and class II types were available, the types were taken from metadata supplied by the sample provider, not from assay-based typing.

Overall study outcomes, separate from this receptor: The quantity of clinical and demographic metadata differed by source and by participant and was supplied without curation.

TCRbeta CDR3 regions were amplified from genomic DNA using the immunoSEQ Assay, a bias-controlled multiplex PCR. The paper's processing steps were these. Nucleated cell counts per sample were estimated from amplification of reference gene primers within the assay. To quantify the absolute abundance of each unique TCRbeta CDR3 rearrangement, sequence reads were collapsed and filtered. Productive Simpson clonality was computed per sample as the square root of Simpson's diversity index over productive rearrangements. Sourced from immuneACCESS, this table was stored by TCRdb with only in-frame sequences that have V and J called. A share of the clones is absent; for the studies checked, an unresolved V gene accounts for under half, and the remainder has no known explanation. V, J and clone size were drawn from that table, and D and trimming were deduced from the DNA. Across this sample there are 110,000 to 150,000 clones, with roughly 89% seen only once. Around 4.5% of the sample rests with the top ten.

Details on this clone: Its antigen remains unidentified. The sample holds no much larger clone one base away, and base qualities are not on file.

Participants in the prospective study were enrolled through a virtual design, were aged 18 to 89 years, and lived in fewer than 30 United States geographic areas. To assign participants to cohorts, the prospective study relied on clinical history that participants themselves reported in a screening survey and a study questionnaire. For ImmuneRACE Cohort 3, a participant was defined as recovered based on two consecutive negative NP/OP PCR tests, clearance by a healthcare professional, or resolution of symptoms. In the prospective study, mobile phlebotomists collected whole blood, serum and a nasopharyngeal or oropharyngeal swab from each participant. Over a roughly two-month period, participants in the prospective study had the option of providing additional blood draws and questionnaires. Blood samples from the prospective study were shipped frozen or at room temperature prior to DNA extraction.

The CDR1 and CDR2 encoded by the germline V gene (reference sequence) are SGHNT and YYREEE. Reading from cysteine to phenylalanine, the CDR3 counts 16 amino acids. Only the CDR3 part of the read is kept: 48 bases, read in frame from the first base. From V the trimming removes 0 bases and from J it removes 1 base, while the gene matches leave 4 bases of the junction unaccounted for. The clonotype comes from a man aged 45-60 years who had recovered from COVID-19. The sequencing input was PBMCs or T cells enriched from blood (not recorded which). This sequence uses TRBV5-4 and TRBJ2-5, with 9 bases matching TRBD1. CDR3 reads: CASSLGGTGPQETQYF. The DNA sequence is given as TGTGCCAGCAGCTTGGGGGGGACAGGGCCCCAAGAGACCCAGTACTTC.